Included here is one T cell receptor beta chain sequence, with context. The antigen is not known. These data originate in a study of T cells after yellow fever vaccination. Study as a whole: Fractions containing few cells were prepared with SMART-Seq v4 Ultra Low Input. Regarding the study as a whole: The bulk population could contribute abundant contaminating clonotypes to FACS-sorted repertoires. Secondary responses were weaker yet peaked faster, day 5 versus 15.

From the 5' RACE reads, TCRdb called clonotypes with MiXCR, one entry per CDR3 protein. The repertoire holds some 600,000 distinct CDR3 sequences, 17% seen once, with 15% to 20% in the top ten. V trimming: 7 bases; J trimming: 6 bases; junction bases outside the gene matches: 1. The length of the CDR3 is 12 residues. Germline-derived CDR1 and CDR2 are KGHDR and SFDVKD. Sequencing was performed on PBMCs, taken roughly 5 days after the first yellow fever vaccination. The receptor was isolated from a man aged 18 to 29 who received the YFV17D yellow fever vaccine. The chain couples TRBV24-1 to TRBJ1-2; 10 bases are a match to TRBD1. In DNA form, the CDR3 reads TGTGCCACCAGGGGACAGGGGCATGGCTACACCTTC. Its translation is CATRGQGHGYTF.